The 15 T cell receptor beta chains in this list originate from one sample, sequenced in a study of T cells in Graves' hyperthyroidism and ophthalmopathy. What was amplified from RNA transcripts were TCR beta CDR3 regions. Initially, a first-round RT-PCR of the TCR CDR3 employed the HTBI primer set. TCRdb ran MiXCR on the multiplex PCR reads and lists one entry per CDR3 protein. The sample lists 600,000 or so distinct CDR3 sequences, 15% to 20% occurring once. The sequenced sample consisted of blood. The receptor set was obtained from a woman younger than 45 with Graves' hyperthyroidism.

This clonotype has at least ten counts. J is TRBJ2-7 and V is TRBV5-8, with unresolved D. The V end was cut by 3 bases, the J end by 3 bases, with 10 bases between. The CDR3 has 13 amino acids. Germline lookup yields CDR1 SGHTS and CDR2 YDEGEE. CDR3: CASSYRTHYEQYF. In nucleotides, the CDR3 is TGTGCCAGCAGCTATAGGACCCACTACGAGCAGTACTTC.

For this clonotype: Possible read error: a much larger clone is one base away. CDR3 sequence (DNA): TGTGCCAGCGGCAACAAAGAGACCCAGTACTTC. Translation: CASGNKETQYF. This chain links TRBV7-2 with TRBJ2-5; D not resolved. The V gene's germline CDR1 is SGHTA and CDR2 FQGNSA. With 8 bases removed from V and 3 bases from J, the gap between germline ends came to 7 bases. The CDR3 runs to 11 residues. Combining the CDR3 with reference TRBV7-2 and TRBJ2-5 gives the whole variable domain GAGVSQSPSNKVTEKGKDVELRCDPISGHTALYWYRQSLGQGLEFLIYFQGNSAPDKSGLPSDRFSAERTGGSVSTLTIQRTQQEDSAVYLCASGNKETQYFGPGTRLLVL.

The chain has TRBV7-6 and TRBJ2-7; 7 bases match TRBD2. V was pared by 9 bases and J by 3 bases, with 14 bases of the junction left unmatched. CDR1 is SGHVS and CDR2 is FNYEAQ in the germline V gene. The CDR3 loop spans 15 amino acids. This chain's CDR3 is CASQPLGTGGYEQYF. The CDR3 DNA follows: TGTGCCAGTCAGCCCCTCGGGACGGGAGGCTACGAGCAGTACTTC.

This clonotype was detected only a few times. CDR3 protein: CSVAPSSTGELFF. In DNA, the CDR3 is TGCAGCGTTGCCCCCTCATCGACCGGGGAGCTGTTTTTT. This chain joins TRBV29-1 and TRBJ2-2; D gene ambiguous. The CDR3 runs to 13 residues. The V end lost 4 bases, the J end lost 5 bases, and 11 bases lay between the germline ends. CDR1 and CDR2 from the germline V gene are SQVTM and ANQGSEA.

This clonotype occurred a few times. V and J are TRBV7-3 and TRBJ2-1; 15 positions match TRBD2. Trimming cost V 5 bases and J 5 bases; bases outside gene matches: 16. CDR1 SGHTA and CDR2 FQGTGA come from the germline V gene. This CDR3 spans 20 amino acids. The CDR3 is CASSRGLAGGGRGGHNEQFF. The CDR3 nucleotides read TGTGCCAGCAGCCGCGGACTAGCGGGGGGGGGTCGAGGTGGGCACAATGAGCAGTTCTTC.

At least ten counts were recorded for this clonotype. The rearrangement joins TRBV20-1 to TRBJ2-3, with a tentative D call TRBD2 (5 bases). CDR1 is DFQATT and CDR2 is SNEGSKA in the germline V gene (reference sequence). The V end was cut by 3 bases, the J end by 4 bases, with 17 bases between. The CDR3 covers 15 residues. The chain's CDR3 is CSARRSSGAADTQYF. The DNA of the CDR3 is TGCAGTGCTAGGCGCAGCTCCGGAGCGGCAGATACGCAGTATTTT.

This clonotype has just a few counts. CDR3 sequence reads: CASSFSGRVDEQYF. The CDR3 region has the DNA TGTGCCAGCAGCTTCAGCGGGAGGGTAGACGAGCAGTACTTC. The chain carries TRBV7-9 and TRBJ2-7; 10 bases match TRBD2. The CDR3 runs to 14 residues. V gave up 3 bases and J gave up 5 bases; unmatched junction bases: 4. In germline, CDR1 is SEHNR, CDR2 FQNEAQ (reference sequence).

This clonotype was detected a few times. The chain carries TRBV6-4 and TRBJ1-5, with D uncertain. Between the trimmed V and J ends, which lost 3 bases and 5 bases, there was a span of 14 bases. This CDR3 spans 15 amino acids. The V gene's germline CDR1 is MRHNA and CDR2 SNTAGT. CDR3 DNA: TGTGCCAGCAGTGATGGGCCCGCTGGGGATCAGCCCCAGCATTTT. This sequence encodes CASSDGPAGDQPQHF.

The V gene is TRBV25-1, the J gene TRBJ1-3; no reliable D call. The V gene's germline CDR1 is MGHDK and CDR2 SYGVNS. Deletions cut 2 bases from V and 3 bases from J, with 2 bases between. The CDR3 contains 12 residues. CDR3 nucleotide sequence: TGTGCCAGCAGTGAACATGGAAACACCATATATTTT. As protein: CASSEHGNTIYF.

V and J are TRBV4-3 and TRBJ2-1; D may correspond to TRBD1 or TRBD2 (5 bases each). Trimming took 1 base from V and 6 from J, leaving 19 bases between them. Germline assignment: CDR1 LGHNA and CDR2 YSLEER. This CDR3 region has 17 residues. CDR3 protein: CASSQGWGRGTGNEQFF. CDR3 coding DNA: TGCGCCAGCAGCCAAGGGTGGGGCCGGGGAACGGGCAATGAGCAGTTCTTC.

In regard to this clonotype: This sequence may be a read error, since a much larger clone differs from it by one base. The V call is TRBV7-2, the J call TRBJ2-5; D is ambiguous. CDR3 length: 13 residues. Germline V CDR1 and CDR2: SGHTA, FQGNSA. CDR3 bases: TGTACCAGCAGCCCGCCCCTCCAAGAGACCCAGCACTTC. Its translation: CTSSPPLQETQHF. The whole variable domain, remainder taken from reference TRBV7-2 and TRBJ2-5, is GAGVSQSPSNKVTEKGKDVELRCDPISGHTALYWYRQSLGQGLEFLIYFQGNSAPDKSGLPSDRFSAERTGGSVSTLTIQRTQQEDSAVYLCTSSPPLQETQHFGPGTRLLVL.

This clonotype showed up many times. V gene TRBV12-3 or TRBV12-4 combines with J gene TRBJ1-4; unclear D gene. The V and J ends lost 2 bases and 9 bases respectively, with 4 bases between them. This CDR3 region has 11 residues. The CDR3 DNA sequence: TGTGCCAGCAGTTTAAGTAAAAAACTGTTTTTT. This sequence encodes CASSLSKKLFF.

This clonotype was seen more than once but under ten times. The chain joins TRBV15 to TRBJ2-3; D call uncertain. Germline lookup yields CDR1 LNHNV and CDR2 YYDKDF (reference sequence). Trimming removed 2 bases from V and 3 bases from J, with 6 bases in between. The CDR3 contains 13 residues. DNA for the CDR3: TGTGCCACCAGCAGAAGACAAACAGATACGCAGTATTTT. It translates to CATSRRQTDTQYF.

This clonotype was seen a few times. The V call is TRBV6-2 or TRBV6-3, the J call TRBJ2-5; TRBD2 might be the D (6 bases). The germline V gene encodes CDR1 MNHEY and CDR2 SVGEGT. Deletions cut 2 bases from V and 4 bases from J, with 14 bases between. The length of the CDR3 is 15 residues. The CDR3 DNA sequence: TGTGCCAGCAGTTACAGGGCGGGACCGGGAGAGACCCAGTACTTC. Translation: CASSYRAGPGETQYF.

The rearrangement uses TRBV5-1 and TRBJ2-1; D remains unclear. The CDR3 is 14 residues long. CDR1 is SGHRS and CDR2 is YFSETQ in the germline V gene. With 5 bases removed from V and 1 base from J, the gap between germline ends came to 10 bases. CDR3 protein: CASSWTFSYNEQFF. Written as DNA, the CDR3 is TGCGCCAGCAGTTGGACGTTTTCCTACAATGAGCAGTTCTTC.